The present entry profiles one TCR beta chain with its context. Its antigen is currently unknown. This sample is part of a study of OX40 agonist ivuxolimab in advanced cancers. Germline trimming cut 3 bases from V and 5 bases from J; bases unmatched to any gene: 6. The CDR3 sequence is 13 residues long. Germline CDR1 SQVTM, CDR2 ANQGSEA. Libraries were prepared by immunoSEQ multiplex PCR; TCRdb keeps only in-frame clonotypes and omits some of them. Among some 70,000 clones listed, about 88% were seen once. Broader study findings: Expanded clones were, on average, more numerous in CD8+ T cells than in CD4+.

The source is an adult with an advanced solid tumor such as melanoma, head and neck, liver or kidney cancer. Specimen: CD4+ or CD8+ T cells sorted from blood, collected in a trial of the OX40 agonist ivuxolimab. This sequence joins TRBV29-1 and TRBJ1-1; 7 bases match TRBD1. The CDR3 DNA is TGCAGCGTTGAGAGAGGACAGGAGACTGAAGCTTTCTTT. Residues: CSVERGQETEAFF.